Reported below is one T cell receptor beta chain. In the study's own analysis: The assay estimated nucleated cells by amplifying reference gene primers. Repertoires were generated with immunoSEQ multiplex PCR, while TCRdb's copy carries only in-frame clones and drops some. Clone size and the V and J calls come from that table; the DNA yielded D and trimming. The table records 300,000 to 450,000 clones, roughly four fifths of them present only once. These data come from a study of blood T cell repertoires in COVID-19. The overall study: Acute and convalescent COVID-19 samples came from the United States, Italy and Spain. Sources were T cells, B-cell-depleted T cells, or PBMCs; the material itself was cDNA or gDNA.

The V gene's germline CDR1 is LGHNT and CDR2 FRNRAP. The length of the CDR3 is 14 residues. With V trimmed by 4 bases and J by 4 bases, 5 bases remained unmatched. Material for sequencing was peripheral blood. This chain uses TRBV12-5 with TRBJ2-7; TRBD1 agrees at 9 bases. This TCR was recovered from a human donor with acute or convalescent COVID-19. The donor label of this sample is uncertain. This CDR3 reads CASGWTGVEYEQYF. The CDR3 bases are TGTGCTAGTGGTTGGACAGGGGTGGAGTACGAGCAGTACTTC.